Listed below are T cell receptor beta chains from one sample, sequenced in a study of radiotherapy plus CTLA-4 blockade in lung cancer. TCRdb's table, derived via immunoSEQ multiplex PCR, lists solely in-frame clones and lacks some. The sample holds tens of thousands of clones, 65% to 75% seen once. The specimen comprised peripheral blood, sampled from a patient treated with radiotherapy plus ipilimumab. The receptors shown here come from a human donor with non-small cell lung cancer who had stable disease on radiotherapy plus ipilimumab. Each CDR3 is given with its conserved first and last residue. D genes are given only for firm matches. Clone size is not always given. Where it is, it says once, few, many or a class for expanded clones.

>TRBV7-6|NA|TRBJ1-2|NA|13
TGTGCCAGCAGCTCTAGTGGAAACTATGGCTACACCTTC
CASSSSGNYGYTF
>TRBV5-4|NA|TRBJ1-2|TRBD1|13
TGTGCCAGCAGCTTGGAACAGGGGGCTGGCTACACCTTC
CASSLEQGAGYTF
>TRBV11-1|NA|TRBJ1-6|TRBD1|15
TGTGCCAGCAGCTTAAAGACAGGGGCCTACTCACCCCTCCACTTT
CASSLKTGAYSPLHF
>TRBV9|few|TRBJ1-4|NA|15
TGTGCCAGCAGCGTAGGACAGTCAACTAATGAAAAACTGTTTTTT
CASSVGQSTNEKLFF
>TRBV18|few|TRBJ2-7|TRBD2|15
TGTGCCAGCTCGCGGGGGACTAGCCAAATCTACGAGCAGTACTTC
CASSRGTSQIYEQYF
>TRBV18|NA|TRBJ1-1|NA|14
TGTGCCAGCTCACCGGGAGGGCGGGGCACTGAAGCTTTCTTT
CASSPGGRGTEAFF
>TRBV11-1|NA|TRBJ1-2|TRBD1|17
TGTGCCAGCAGCTTATCGACCGGGACAGGGGGCTCGGTTGGCTACACCTTC
CASSLSTGTGGSVGYTF
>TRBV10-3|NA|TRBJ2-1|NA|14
TGTGCAGCGGGCGACACAGCCTCTTACAATGAGCAGTTCTTC
CAAGDTASYNEQFF
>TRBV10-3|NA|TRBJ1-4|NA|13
TGTGCCATCAGTCACCAGAATAATGAAAAACTGTTTTTT
CAISHQNNEKLFF
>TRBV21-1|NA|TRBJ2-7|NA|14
TGTGCCAGCAGCAAGCAAGGGGCCCCCGTCGAGCAGTACTTC
CASSKQGAPVEQYF
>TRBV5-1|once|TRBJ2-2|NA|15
TGCGCCAGCAGCGCGGATAGGGCAGGGGCCGGGGAGCTGTTTTTT
CASSADRAGAGELFF
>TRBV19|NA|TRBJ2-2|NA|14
TGTGCCAGTCGAGTCAGGCAGCCCACCGGGGAGCTGTTTTTT
CASRVRQPTGELFF
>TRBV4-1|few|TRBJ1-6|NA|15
TGCGCCAGCAGCGCTAGTGTCGGCGATAATTCACCCCTCCACTTT
CASSASVGDNSPLHF
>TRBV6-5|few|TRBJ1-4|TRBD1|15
TGTGCCAGCACACCCTTCACAGGGGGGAATGAAAAACTGTTTTTT
CASTPFTGGNEKLFF
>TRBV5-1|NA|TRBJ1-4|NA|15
TGCGCCAGCAGCTTGGGTAGGGGCACTAATGAAAAACTGTTTTTT
CASSLGRGTNEKLFF
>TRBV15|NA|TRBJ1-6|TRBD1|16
TGTGCCACCAGCCCACGAGAAGACAGGGATAGTTCACCCCTCCACTTT
CATSPREDRDSSPLHF
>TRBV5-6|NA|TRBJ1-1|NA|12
TGTGCCAGCAGCCCGGGGGGGCCTGAAGCTTTCTTT
CASSPGGPEAFF
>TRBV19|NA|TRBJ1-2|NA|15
TGTGCCAGTTCTCCCGGGACATCACACAACTATGGCTACACCTTC
CASSPGTSHNYGYTF
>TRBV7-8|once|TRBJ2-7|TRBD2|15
TGTGCCAGCAGCCTTCAAAGCGGGGTCTCCTACGAGCAGTACTTC
CASSLQSGVSYEQYF
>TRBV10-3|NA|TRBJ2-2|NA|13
TGTGCCATCAACCCTACGAACACCGGGGAGCTGTTTTTT
CAINPTNTGELFF
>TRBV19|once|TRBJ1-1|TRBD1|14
TGTGCCAGTCTCTACAGGGGAGGTAACACTGAAGCTTTCTTT
CASLYRGGNTEAFF
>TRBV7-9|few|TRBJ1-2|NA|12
TGTGCCAGCAGCTCTCCGGGTGAAGGCTACACCTTC
CASSSPGEGYTF
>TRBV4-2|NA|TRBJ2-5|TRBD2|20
TGTGCCAGCAGCCAAAGATTTGGGGCAGGGCGGGGGGCGATACAAGAGACCCAGTACTTC
CASSQRFGAGRGAIQETQYF
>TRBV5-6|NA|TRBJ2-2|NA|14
TGTGCCAGCAGCTTTGGCAGGGGTACCGGGGAGCTGTTTTTT
CASSFGRGTGELFF
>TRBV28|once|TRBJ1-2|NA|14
TGTGCCAGCAGTTTTGGGGCAGGGGACTATGGCTACACCTTC
CASSFGAGDYGYTF
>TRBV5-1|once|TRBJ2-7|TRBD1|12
TGCGCCAGCAGCCACGACAGGGAAAAGCAGTACTTC
CASSHDREKQYF
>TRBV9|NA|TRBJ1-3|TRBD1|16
TGTGCCAGCAGTAGGGTGACAGGGGGTATTGGAAACACCATATATTTT
CASSRVTGGIGNTIYF
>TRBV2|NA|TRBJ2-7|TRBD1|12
TGTGCCAGCAGGGGAGACAGGGGCGAGCAGTACTTC
CASRGDRGEQYF
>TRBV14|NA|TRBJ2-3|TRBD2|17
TGTGCCAGCAGCCAAGATCCCCTAGCGGGGGTCACAGATACGCAGTATTTT
CASSQDPLAGVTDTQYF
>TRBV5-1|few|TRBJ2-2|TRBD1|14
TGCGCCAGCAGACCCGGGACAGGCCCCGGGGAGCTGTTTTTT
CASRPGTGPGELFF
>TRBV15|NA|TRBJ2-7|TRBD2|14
TGTGCCACCAGCAGAATAGCGGGGACCTACGAGCAGTACTTC
CATSRIAGTYEQYF
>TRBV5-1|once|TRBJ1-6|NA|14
TGCGCCAGCAGCTTTGCAACAGGGAATTCACCCCTCCACTTT
CASSFATGNSPLHF
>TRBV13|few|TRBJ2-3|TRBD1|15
TGTGCCAGCAGCACAAATTTGGGACAGGCGGAAAAGCAGTATTTT
CASSTNLGQAEKQYF
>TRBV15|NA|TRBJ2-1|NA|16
TGTGCCACCAGCAGAGAAGCGCCGGGAGTATACAATGAGCAGTTCTTC
CATSREAPGVYNEQFF
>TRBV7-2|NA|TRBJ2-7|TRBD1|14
TGTGCCAGCAGCTCCAGACAGGGAGCCTACGAGCAGTACTTC
CASSSRQGAYEQYF
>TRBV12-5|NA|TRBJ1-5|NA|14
TGTGCTAGTAGCCCAGGACAGCCCAATCAGCCCCAGCATTTT
CASSPGQPNQPQHF
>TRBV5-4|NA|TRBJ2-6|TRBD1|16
TGTGCCAGCAGCTTGGGGACAGGCTTTGGGGCCAACGTCCTGACTTTC
CASSLGTGFGANVLTF
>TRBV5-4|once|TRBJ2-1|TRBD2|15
TGTGCCAGCAGCCAGCGGGGGGGGCGGGGCAATGAGCAGTTCTTC
CASSQRGGRGNEQFF
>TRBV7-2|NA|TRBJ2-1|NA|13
TGTGCCAGCAGCTTTGGCGAGGTTTGGGAGCAGTTCTTC
CASSFGEVWEQFF
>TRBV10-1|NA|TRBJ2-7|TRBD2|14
TGCGCCAGCAGCCTAGCGGGGGGGCCCGGCGAGCAGTACTTC
CASSLAGGPGEQYF
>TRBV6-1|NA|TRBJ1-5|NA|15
TGTGCCAGCAGCGGGCAAAGCGGGGGCAATCAGCCCCAGCATTTT
CASSGQSGGNQPQHF
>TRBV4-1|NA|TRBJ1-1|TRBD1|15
TGCGCCAGCAGCTCACCTGGGACAGGGAAGACTGAAGCTTTCTTT
CASSSPGTGKTEAFF
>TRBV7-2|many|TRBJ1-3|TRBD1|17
TGTGCCAGCAGCCCTGCCGGAGAAGGCAGGGGGATAAACACCATATATTTT
CASSPAGEGRGINTIYF
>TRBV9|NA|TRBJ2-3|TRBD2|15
TGTGCCAGCAGCGTAGCTGGGAGGGCGGGGGATACGCAGTATTTT
CASSVAGRAGDTQYF
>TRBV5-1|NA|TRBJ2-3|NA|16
TGCGCCAGCAGCTTGAGGGGCGGGGCGACCACAGATACGCAGTATTTT
CASSLRGGATTDTQYF
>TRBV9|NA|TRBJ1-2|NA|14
TGTGCCAGCAGCGTCTCGGGGACTAACTATGGCTACACCTTC
CASSVSGTNYGYTF
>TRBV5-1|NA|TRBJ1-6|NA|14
TGCGCCAGCAGCTTCCAGGGCGGTAATTCACCCCTCCACTTT
CASSFQGGNSPLHF
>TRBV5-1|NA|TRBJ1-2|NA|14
TGCGCCAGCAGCCCCACATCCAGGGATCATGGCTACACCTTC
CASSPTSRDHGYTF
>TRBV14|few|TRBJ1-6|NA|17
TGTGCCAGCAGCCCCTTACAGTACCGGGGGTATAATTCACCCCTCCACTTT
CASSPLQYRGYNSPLHF
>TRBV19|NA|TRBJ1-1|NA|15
TGTGCCAGTAGTCCCCTCAGGATCTGGGACACTGAAGCTTTCTTT
CASSPLRIWDTEAFF
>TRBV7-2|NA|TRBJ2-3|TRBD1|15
TGTGCCAGCAGCTTAGGACAGGGTGGGTCAGATACGCAGTATTTT
CASSLGQGGSDTQYF
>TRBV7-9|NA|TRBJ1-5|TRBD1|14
TGTGCCAGCAGCCTAGGACAGGGGTACCAGCCCCAGCATTTT
CASSLGQGYQPQHF
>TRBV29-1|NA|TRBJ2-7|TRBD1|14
TGCAGCCTCACCGGGACAGGGAAAGCCTACGAGCAGTACTTC
CSLTGTGKAYEQYF
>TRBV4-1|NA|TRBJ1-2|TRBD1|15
TGCGCCAGCAGCCACGGGGACAGGGGGCTCGATGGCTACACCTTC
CASSHGDRGLDGYTF
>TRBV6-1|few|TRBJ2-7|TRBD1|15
TGTGCCAGCAGTGAGGGACAGAAAGGCTCCGGCGAGCAGTACTTC
CASSEGQKGSGEQYF